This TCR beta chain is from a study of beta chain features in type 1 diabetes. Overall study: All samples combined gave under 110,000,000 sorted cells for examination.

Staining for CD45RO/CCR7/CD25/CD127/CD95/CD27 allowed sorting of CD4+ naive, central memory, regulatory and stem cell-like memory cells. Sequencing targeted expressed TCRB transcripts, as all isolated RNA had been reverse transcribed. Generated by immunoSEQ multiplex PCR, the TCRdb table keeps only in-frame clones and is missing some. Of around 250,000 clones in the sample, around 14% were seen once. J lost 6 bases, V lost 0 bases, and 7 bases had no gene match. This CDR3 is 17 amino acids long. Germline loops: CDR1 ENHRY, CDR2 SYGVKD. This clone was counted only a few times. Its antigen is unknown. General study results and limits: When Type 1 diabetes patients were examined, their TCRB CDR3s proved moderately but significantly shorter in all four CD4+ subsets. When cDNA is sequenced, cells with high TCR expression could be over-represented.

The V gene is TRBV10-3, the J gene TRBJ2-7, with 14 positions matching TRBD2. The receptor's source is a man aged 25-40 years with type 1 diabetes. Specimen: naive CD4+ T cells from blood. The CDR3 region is CAISESIGTSGGGEQYF. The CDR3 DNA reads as TGTGCCATCAGTGAGTCCATTGGGACTAGCGGGGGCGGCGAGCAGTACTTC.